This T cell receptor (beta chain) was captured in a study of T-cell memory formation after mild COVID-19. General study points: Specificity for SARS-CoV-2 was not confirmed among the second-wave clones peaking on day 37.

TCRdb analysed the 5' RACE reads with MiXCR anew, one entry per CDR3 protein. The sample carries approximately 100,000 distinct CDR3 sequences, approximately 10% recorded once. The sample holds a few counts of this clonotype. Its antigen remains unknown. Germline CDR1 and CDR2: SGHVS and FNYEAQ. The CDR3 has 15 amino acids. The V end was cut by 3 bases, the J end by 0 bases, with 9 bases between. V usage is TRBV7-6 and J usage is TRBJ2-1; D tentatively fits TRBD1 or TRBD2 (5 bases each). Specimen: PBMCs or a T cell subset sorted from them (not recorded which). The source is a man aged 18-30 years who had mild COVID-19 (a few samples of this study predate the infection). Cell type and time point are not known. CDR3 DNA: TGTGCCAGCAGCTTGTGGGGGAGCTCCTACAATGAGCAGTTCTTC. Translation gives CASSLWGSSYNEQFF. The variable domain in full, completed from reference TRBV7-6 and TRBJ2-1, reads GAGVSQSPRYKVTKRGQDVALRCDPISGHVSLYWYRQALGQGPEFLTYFNYEAQQDKSGLPNDRFSAERPEGSISTLTIQRTEQRDSAMYRCASSLWGSSYNEQFFGPGTRLTVL.